This T cell receptor beta chain was recovered during a study of vaccination effects on CD4 cells after COVID-19. Study overall: The post-vaccine samples were taken, at the median, 72 days after the second dose. Wells each received around 2.1 million PBMC, cultured with approximately 9 IU/ml IL-2 and about 10 ug/ml peptides. Regarding the study as a whole: Clones that were induced by infection or by vaccine showed marked contraction late after vaccination.

The culture ran for nine to eleven days, and then CD4+ T cells were isolated. Two doses of BNT162b2 or mRNA-1273 vaccine were administered to participants. Nucleocapsid antibodies stayed negative before and after vaccination, showing no earlier SARS-CoV-2 infection. To note about this clone: Its antigen is still unknown.

TCRdb's table, derived via immunoSEQ multiplex PCR, lists solely in-frame clones and lacks some. The top ten clones hold around 4% of a sample with approximately 60,000 clones, about four fifths of them seen once. Sequenced material: CD4+ T cells from PBMCs cultured without peptide, taken after COVID-19 vaccination. This TCR was recovered from a human donor who received a COVID-19 vaccine.

CDR3 nucleotides: TGTGCCAGCAGCGGGGGACGGGCTTTGACGCAGTATTTT. Its translation: CASSGGRALTQYF. The chain employs TRBV5-6 and TRBJ2-3; either TRBD1 or TRBD2 may supply D (5 bases each). The CDR3 totals 13 residues. V was trimmed by 4 bases and J by 9 bases, leaving 15 bases between them. Germline CDR1 SGHDT, CDR2 YYEEEE.